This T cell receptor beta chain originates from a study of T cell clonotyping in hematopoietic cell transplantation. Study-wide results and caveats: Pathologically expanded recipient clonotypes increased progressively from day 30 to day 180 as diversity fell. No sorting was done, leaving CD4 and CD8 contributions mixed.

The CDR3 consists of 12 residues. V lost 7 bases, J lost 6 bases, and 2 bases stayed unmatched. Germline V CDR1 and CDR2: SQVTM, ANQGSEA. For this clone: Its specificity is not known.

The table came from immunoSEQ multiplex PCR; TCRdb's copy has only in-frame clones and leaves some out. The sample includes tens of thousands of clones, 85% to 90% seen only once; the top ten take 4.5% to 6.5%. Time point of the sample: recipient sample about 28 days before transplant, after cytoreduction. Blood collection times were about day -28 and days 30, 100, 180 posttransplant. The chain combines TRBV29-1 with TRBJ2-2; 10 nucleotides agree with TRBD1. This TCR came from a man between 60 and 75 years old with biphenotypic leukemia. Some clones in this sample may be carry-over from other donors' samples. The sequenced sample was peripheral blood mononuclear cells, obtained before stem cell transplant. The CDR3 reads CSGGTGAGELFF. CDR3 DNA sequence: TGCAGCGGAGGGACAGGGGCCGGGGAGCTGTTTTTT.